This T cell receptor beta chain comes out of a study of T cell repertoires in cytomegalovirus infection (dated by TCRdb to 2018 to 2020). About the full investigation: Alongside well-studied HLA-B-restricted epitopes, the peptide stimulations were aimed at recently identified HLA-C-restricted CMV epitopes, whose presentation resists viral immunomodulation. Because public TCR beta signatures pointed to carriage of CMV infection together with the matching HLA type, the HLA type of each donor mattered for the analysis. The study at large found these results: In both this cohort and an independent roughly 330-donor cohort, the cumulative frequency of public TCR beta family members distinguished carriers of CMV infection plus the relevant HLA type. The ex vivo response was dominated by HLA-C-restricted CMV-specific TCR beta clonotypes, and the single most frequent clonotype in two of eight donors was supplied by these HLA-C-restricted clonotypes.

As to this clonotype: Its specific antigen is unknown. Base-call qualities are not available, and no considerably larger clone is one nucleotide away.

The treatment or condition label on this specimen signifies: in vitro stimulation with specific CMV peptide epitopes to enrich CMV-specific T cells. The instrument given in TCRdb is Illumina HiSeq 1500. TCRdb cleaned the public reads at Q25 with fastp, built clones with MiXCR and kept in-frame beta chains. Every entry covers one CDR3 protein and lists the most common genes and DNA from its rows. The sample table records roughly 310,000 distinct CDR3 sequences; 25% to 30% of these occur just once. Together, the top ten hold around 19% of the sample. The germline V gene (reference sequence) gives CDR1 as LNHDA and CDR2 as SQIVND. The junction shows trimming of 2 bases on V and 0 bases on J, plus 11 bases between the germline ends. The CDR3 goes from the cysteine to the phenylalanine over 16 residues. Kept here is only the CDR3 DNA, which spans 48 bases and is read in frame from base 1.

This sequence originates from a human donor in good health (CMV status not recorded). Some clones in this sample may be carry-over from other donors' samples. The specimen comprised cultured PBMCs, sampled from culture after CMV antigen stimulation. The chain is encoded by TRBV19 joined to TRBJ1-5; the D gene remains uncertain. CDR3 protein: CASSILGANSNQPQHF. The sequenced DNA is TGTGCCAGTAGTATATTGGGAGCTAATAGCAATCAGCCCCAGCATTTT.